This TCR beta chain was sequenced for a study of blood T cell repertoires in COVID-19. Study at large: The origin of the acute and convalescent COVID-19 samples was the United States, Italy and Spain. In each case, the material was cDNA or gDNA derived from T cells, B-cell-depleted T cells, or PBMCs.

Patients from Seattle were sampled longitudinally, starting during active infection. The V gene's germline CDR1 is SGHVS and CDR2 FQNEAQ. The ends were cut back, 5 bases at V and 5 bases at J, with 16 bases in the middle. This CDR3 has 16 amino acids. Methods used by the authors: Estimates of nucleated cell counts were drawn from the amplification of reference gene primers. TCRdb keeps only in-frame clones here, not all; method: immunoSEQ multiplex PCR. For V, J and clone size, that table is used; D and trimming come from the DNA. This table holds some 160,000 clones, about 87% found once. This clone was counted only a few times.

Sequences were obtained from peripheral blood. The chain has TRBV7-8 and TRBJ1-6, with no clear D. This clonotype originated in an elderly woman with COVID-19, enrolled during active disease. CDR3 DNA: TGTGCCAGCAGCCCACGGTCCCCGGGAGATAATTCACCCCTCCACTTT. It codes for CASSPRSPGDNSPLHF. Supplemented by reference TRBV7-8 and TRBJ1-6, the full variable domain reads GAGVSQSPRYKVAKRGQDVALRCDPISGHVSLFWYQQALGQGPEFLTYFQNEAQLDKSGLPSDRFFAERPEGSVSTLKIQRTQQEDSAVYLCASSPRSPGDNSPLHFGNGTRLTVT.